Listed here are 24 T cell receptor beta chains from one sample, sequenced in a study of blood T cell repertoires in COVID-19 (dated by TCRdb to the early 2020s). The receptor library was made with the immunoSEQ multiplex PCR assay. TCRdb mirrors the immuneACCESS table, restricted to in-frame sequences. Some clones are absent from its copies; in checked studies, under half trace to an unresolved V gene, and the reason for the others is unknown. For this sample there are about 140,000 clones; approximately 80% appear just once. The top ten hold less than 2% of the sample. The sequenced sample consisted of peripheral blood. These receptors originate from a woman aged 55-69 years with acute or convalescent COVID-19.

A single count supports this clone. The rearrangement links TRBV19 to TRBJ1-5, with 7 positions matching TRBD1. In germline, CDR1 is LNHDA, CDR2 SQIVND (reference sequence). V shed 4 bases, J shed 6 bases, and the junction held 12 bases outside the gene matches. CDR3 length: 16 amino acids. The chain's CDR3 is CASSTGQLLGGQPQHF. In DNA form, the CDR3 reads TGTGCCAGTAGTACGGGACAGCTCCTCGGGGGTCAGCCCCAGCATTTT.

The rearrangement joins TRBV30 to TRBJ1-2; D is unresolved. The length of the CDR3 is 12 residues. CDR1 is GTSNPN, CDR2 SVGIG, per germline (reference sequence). V was pared by 4 bases and J by 2 bases, with 8 bases between. The CDR3 here is CAWTTVNYGYTF. The CDR3 DNA reads TGTGCCTGGACTACAGTGAACTATGGCTACACCTTC. Filled out from reference TRBV30 and TRBJ1-2, the complete variable domain reads SQTIHQWPATLVQPVGSPLSLECTVEGTSNPNLYWYRQAAGRGLQLLFYSVGIGQISSEVPQNLSASRPQDRQFILSSKKLLLSDSGFYLCAWTTVNYGYTFGSGTRLTVV.

The rearrangement links TRBV11-2 to TRBJ2-7; D is perhaps TRBD2 (6 bases). CDR1 SGHAT and CDR2 FQNNGV come from the germline V gene. The CDR3 has 13 residues. With 1 base removed from V and 7 bases from J, the gap between germline ends came to 11 bases. The CDR3 sequence: CASSLGGLLEQYF. In nucleotides, the CDR3 is TGTGCCAGCAGCTTAGGGGGACTCTTGGAGCAGTACTTC.

This clone came up a few times. The chain joins TRBV2 to TRBJ2-5; D may be TRBD2 (6 bases). The germline V gene has CDR1 SNHLY and CDR2 FYNNEI. V lost 8 bases, J lost 1 base, and 11 bases lay in between. The CDR3 is 13 amino acids. The CDR3 region has the DNA TGTGCCAGCGGCGGGGATGGCCAAGAGACCCAGTACTTC. This codes for CASGGDGQETQYF.

The chain carries TRBV5-6 and TRBJ2-1; the D gene is possibly TRBD1 (6 bases). V was trimmed by 4 bases and J by 5 bases, leaving 10 bases between them. CDR1 SGHDT and CDR2 YYEEEE come from the germline V gene. The CDR3 runs to 13 residues. CDR3 sequence: CASSADRNNEQFF. DNA of the CDR3: TGTGCCAGCAGCGCCGACAGGAACAATGAGCAGTTCTTC.

The chain recombines TRBV28 with TRBJ1-2, with 7 nucleotides matching TRBD1. CDR3 length: 15 residues. Germline V gives CDR1 MDHEN, CDR2 SYDVKM. J gave up 4 bases and V 6 bases, and 11 bases lay outside the gene matches. The CDR3 is CASSSRGRILYGYTF. CDR3 sequence (DNA): TGTGCCAGCAGCTCGAGGGGGCGCATACTCTATGGCTACACCTTC.

V gene TRBV7-9 combines with J gene TRBJ2-5; 9 positions match TRBD1. Germline CDR1 SEHNR, CDR2 FQNEAQ (reference sequence). The CDR3 runs to 15 residues. With V trimmed by 1 base and J by 2 bases, 2 bases remained unmatched. The CDR3 loop reads CASSLVTGGQETQYF. The CDR3 nucleotides read TGTGCCAGCAGCTTAGTGACAGGGGGTCAAGAGACCCAGTACTTC.

The V call is TRBV5-6, the J call TRBJ2-1, with D perhaps matching TRBD1 (6 bases). Germline-derived CDR1 and CDR2 are SGHDT and YYEEEE. V was trimmed by 4 bases and J by 1 base, leaving 21 bases between them. CDR3 length equals 18 residues. CDR3 sequence: CASSHVKNDRRSYNEQFF. CDR3 nucleotide sequence: TGTGCCAGCAGCCATGTCAAGAACGACAGGCGATCCTACAATGAGCAGTTCTTC.

V gene TRBV27 combines with J gene TRBJ2-5, with no clear D. The CDR3 contains 13 residues. The V gene's germline CDR1 is MNHEY and CDR2 SMNVEV (reference sequence). The germline V and J ends were trimmed by 8 bases and 0 bases, with 10 bases remaining between them. The CDR3 sequence is CASPPSDQETQYF. CDR3 nucleotide sequence: TGTGCCAGCCCCCCAAGCGACCAAGAGACCCAGTACTTC.

The V gene is TRBV28, the J gene TRBJ1-1; D might be TRBD1 (5 bases). V was pared by 8 bases and J by 6 bases, with 19 bases between. In germline, CDR1 is MDHEN, CDR2 SYDVKM. This CDR3 is 14 amino acids long. The CDR3 sequence is CASGSNGMGPEAFF. The CDR3 DNA follows: TGTGCCAGCGGCTCGAACGGCATGGGGCCTGAAGCTTTCTTT.

The V call is TRBV29-1, the J call TRBJ2-7, with TRBD1 matching over 7 bases. The CDR3 sequence is 14 residues long. Germline CDR1 reads SQVTM; CDR2 reads ANQGSEA. Germline trimming cut 2 bases from V and 3 bases from J; bases unmatched to any gene: 7. The CDR3 protein is CSVEIGSGGYEQYF. Here the CDR3 DNA reads TGCAGCGTTGAAATAGGGTCAGGGGGCTACGAGCAGTACTTC.

This clone was counted between two and nine times. The chain joins TRBV6-6 to TRBJ2-7, with TRBD2 identical over 12 bases. The CDR3 contains 14 residues. The germline gives CDR1 MNHNY, CDR2 SVGAGI (reference sequence). V shed 7 bases and J 3 bases; nucleotides not matched to a gene: 4. Here the CDR3 DNA reads TGTGCCAGCATCGGACTAGCGGGGAACTACGAGCAGTACTTC. Translated: CASIGLAGNYEQYF.

This clone was seen once. J is TRBJ2-7 and V is TRBV12-3 or TRBV12-4, with 7 nucleotides matching TRBD1. The CDR3 has 13 amino acids. The trim removed 7 bases at V and 3 bases at J, leaving 6 bases unmatched. The CDR3 protein is CASTPTGIYEQYF. As DNA, the CDR3 is TGTGCCAGCACCCCGACAGGGATCTACGAGCAGTACTTC.

About this clone itself: A much larger clone lies one base from this, so it may be a read error. This CDR3 reads CASSPDSYEQYF. DNA of the CDR3: TGTGCCAGCAGCCCCGACAGTTACGAGCAGTACTTC. This chain joins TRBV12-3 or TRBV12-4 and TRBJ2-7; D is perhaps TRBD1 (5 bases). This CDR3 is 12 amino acids long. The V end lost 6 bases, the J end lost 4 bases, and 10 bases lay between the germline ends.

This chain uses TRBV3-1 (or the pseudogene TRBV3-2) with TRBJ2-7, with D perhaps TRBD2 (6 bases). CDR3 size: 15 residues. The V end was cut by 1 base, the J end by 6 bases, with 16 bases between. Germline V gene sequence: CDR1 LGHDT, CDR2 YNNKEL (reference sequence). The CDR3 sequence: CASSQGALLGGEQYF. The CDR3 nucleotides read TGTGCCAGCAGCCAAGGGGCCCTTCTCGGGGGCGAGCAGTACTTC.

The genes are TRBV30 and TRBJ2-3; D is unclear. Trimming cost V 5 bases and J 2 bases, with 5 bases left between them. The CDR3 loop spans 11 amino acids. Germline lookup yields CDR1 GTSNPN and CDR2 SVGIG (reference sequence). CDR3 nucleotide sequence: TGTGCCTGGGGCTCCACAGATACGCAGTATTTT. Amino acid sequence: CAWGSTDTQYF.

V and J are TRBV2 and TRBJ2-7; D might be TRBD2 (6 bases). V was cut by 5 bases and J by 0 bases, with 14 bases left in between. CDR3 length: 15 amino acids. Germline CDR1 is SNHLY and CDR2 is FYNNEI. CDR3 protein: CASSSGGSPSYEQYF. The DNA of the CDR3 is TGTGCCAGCAGTTCCGGGGGATCCCCCTCCTACGAGCAGTACTTC.

V is TRBV9 and J is TRBJ2-5; D might be TRBD1 (6 bases). The CDR3 contains 14 residues. In germline, CDR1 is SGDLS, CDR2 YYNGEE. Deletions cut 0 bases from V and 4 bases from J, with 10 bases between. CDR3 sequence reads: CASSVGGLRETQYF. CDR3 sequence (DNA): TGTGCCAGCAGCGTAGGGGGGCTTAGAGAGACCCAGTACTTC.

CDR3 nucleotide sequence: TGTGCCAGCAGTGACCCCGCCAGTCAAAAACTGTTTTTT. Translation: CASSDPASQKLFF. The chain is built from TRBV6-4 and TRBJ1-4; no definite D call. The germline V gene encodes CDR1 MRHNA and CDR2 SNTAGT. V lost 2 bases and J lost 9, with 10 bases in between. The CDR3 runs 13 residues.

The chain joins TRBV6-5 to TRBJ1-6, with TRBD1 matching 7 bases. The CDR3 has 15 amino acids. The germline V gene has CDR1 MNHEY and CDR2 SVGAGI. The J segment lost 6 bases and the V segment lost 6 bases, leaving 8 bases of the junction unmatched. The CDR3 nucleotides read TGTGCCAGCAGCCTCGACAGGGTTGGTAATTCACCCCTCCACTTT. Protein product: CASSLDRVGNSPLHF.

This sequence joins TRBV5-6 and TRBJ1-2, with a tentative D call TRBD1 (6 bases). The CDR3 covers 14 residues. From germline, CDR1 is SGHDT and CDR2 YYEEEE. Trimming shortened V by 0 bases and J by 7 bases, and 13 bases separated the two germline ends. The CDR3 bases are TGTGCCAGCAGCTTGGACAGGGTTAGTGGTGGCTACACCTTC. It translates to CASSLDRVSGGYTF.

The V and J genes are TRBV15 and TRBJ1-1, with 7 bases aligning to TRBD1. The CDR3 runs 12 residues. Germline V gene lookup returns CDR1 LNHNV and CDR2 YYDKDF (reference sequence). The J segment lost 7 bases and the V segment lost 3 bases, leaving 2 bases of the junction unmatched. The CDR3 DNA reads as TGTGCCACCAGCAGGAACAGGGGTGAAGCTTTCTTT. It specifies CATSRNRGEAFF.

This chain links TRBV5-1 with TRBJ1-2; TRBD1 might be the D (5 bases). CDR3 length equals 13 residues. Germline assignment: CDR1 SGHRS and CDR2 YFSETQ. Trimming shortened V by 8 bases and J by 3 bases, and 14 bases separated the two germline ends. The CDR3 reads CASSGMADYGYTF. DNA for the CDR3: TGCGCCAGTTCAGGGATGGCGGACTATGGCTACACCTTC.

This chain uses TRBV10-2 with TRBJ2-1; D might be TRBD2 (5 bases). Trimming pared 6 bases from V and 3 bases from J, leaving 18 bases between. Germline CDR1 WSHSY, CDR2 SAAADI. The CDR3 is made up of 16 amino acids. CDR3 protein: CASRGLGGGLYNEQFF. The CDR3 DNA follows: TGCGCCAGCAGGGGCCTTGGTGGCGGACTCTACAATGAGCAGTTCTTC.